This T cell receptor (beta chain) comes out of a study of T cell responses to AZD1222 COVID-19 vaccine. Study-wide context: Second-dose schedules of about 4 or about 12 weeks were combined.

To note about this clone: The antigen is not known.

Study results and caveats: Scientists sampled the repertoires only once the peak T cell response had passed. Spike-spanning, vaccine-associated CD4 TCRs were dominant at 160-218 and 743-854. Just a handful of people given AZD1222 tested seropositive at baseline.

Clones were read by immunoSEQ multiplex PCR, and TCRdb kept only the in-frame ones, dropping some. The data contain 87,000 or so clones, less than 90% of them singletons. V lost 4 bases to trimming and J lost 2 bases; unmatched junction nucleotides: 16. Germline CDR1 and CDR2: SGHRS and YFSETQ. This CDR3 is 19 amino acids long. The sequence was collected from an adult in good health. Sequencing used peripheral blood, obtained on day 0 of AZD1222 vaccination. The genes are TRBV5-1 and TRBJ2-3, with 10 bases identical to TRBD2. The DNA of the CDR3 is TGCGCCAGCAGCCCTCCCCGGGGGCTAGCGGGGGACCTCACAGATACGCAGTATTTT. Protein product: CASSPPRGLAGDLTDTQYF.